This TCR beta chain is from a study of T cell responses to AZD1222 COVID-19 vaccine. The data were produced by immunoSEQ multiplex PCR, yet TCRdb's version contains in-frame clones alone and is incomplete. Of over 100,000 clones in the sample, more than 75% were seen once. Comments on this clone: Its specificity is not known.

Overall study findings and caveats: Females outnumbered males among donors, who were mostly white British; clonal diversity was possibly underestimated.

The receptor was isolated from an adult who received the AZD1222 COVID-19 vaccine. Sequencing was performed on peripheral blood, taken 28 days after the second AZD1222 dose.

This chain's CDR3 is CASAISGLHYEQYF. CDR3 nucleotides: TGTGCCAGCGCCATTTCGGGACTCCACTACGAGCAGTACTTC. V is TRBV6-5 and J is TRBJ2-7, with a tentative D call TRBD2 (6 bases). The V and J ends lost 8 bases and 3 bases respectively, with 17 bases between them. The CDR3 extends over 14 amino acids. Germline CDR1 is MNHEY and CDR2 is SVGAGI.